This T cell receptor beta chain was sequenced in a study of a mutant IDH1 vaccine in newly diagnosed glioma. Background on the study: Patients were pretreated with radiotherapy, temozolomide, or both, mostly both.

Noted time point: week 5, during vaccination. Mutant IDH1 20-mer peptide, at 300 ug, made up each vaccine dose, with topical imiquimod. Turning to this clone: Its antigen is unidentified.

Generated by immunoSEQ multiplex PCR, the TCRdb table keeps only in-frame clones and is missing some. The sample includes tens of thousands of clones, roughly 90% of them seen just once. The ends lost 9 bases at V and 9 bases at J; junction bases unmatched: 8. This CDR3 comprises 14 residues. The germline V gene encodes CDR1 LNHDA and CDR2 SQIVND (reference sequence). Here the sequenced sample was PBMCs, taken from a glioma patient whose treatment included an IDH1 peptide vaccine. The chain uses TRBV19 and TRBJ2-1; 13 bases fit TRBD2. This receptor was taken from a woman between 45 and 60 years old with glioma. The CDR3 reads CASRTSGSGVEQFF. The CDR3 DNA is TGTGCCAGCCGGACTAGCGGGAGTGGGGTTGAGCAGTTCTTC.